This T cell receptor beta chain was sequenced in a study of blood T cells in healthy people across ages. Germline V lookup: CDR1 SGHTA, CDR2 FQGNSA. V was pared by 3 bases and J by 9 bases, with 18 bases between. The CDR3 sequence is 14 residues long. Regarding the study as a whole: Diversity figures derived from one million T cells were judged to underestimate the true value.

Each donor supplied roughly 10 milliliters of peripheral blood. A second roughly 6 to 12 cycle PCR used barcoded and J-beta primers. CDR3-containing paired-end reads numbered at least 2.5 million in each sample. TCRdb re-called the 5' RACE reads through MiXCR, storing one row per CDR3 protein. Found here are roughly 800,000 distinct CDR3 sequences, roughly 64% of them singletons; the top ten hold over 20%. This clonotype was seen a few times. Its matching antigen is unknown. The specimen was blood. The chain couples TRBV7-2 to TRBJ2-7; the D call may be TRBD1 or TRBD2 (5 bases each). This clonotype was sampled from a man aged 25-40 years in good health. This CDR3 is CASSFTGTSSGQYF. The CDR3 DNA sequence: TGTGCCAGCAGCTTTACCGGGACCTCAAGCGGGCAGTACTTC.